The present entry profiles one TCR beta chain with its context. The data derive from a study of cytomegalovirus exposure and HLA in healthy donors. PCR was performed using 60 Vbeta and 13 Jbeta primers. Assay: immunoSEQ multiplex PCR; the TCRdb copy retains only in-frame clones and omits some. The sample contains about 120,000 clones, 65% to 80% of which appear only once. The sample comprised PBMCs. The TCR comes from a man in his forties in good health and CMV-seropositive.

The CDR3 region is CASSFDSSYYEQYF. The CDR3 nucleotides read TGTGCCAGCAGCTTTGACAGTAGCTACTACGAGCAGTACTTC. J is TRBJ2-7 and V is TRBV5-6; weak D call: TRBD1 (5 bases). Germline lookup yields CDR1 SGHDT and CDR2 YYEEEE. With 2 bases removed from V and 3 bases from J, the gap between germline ends came to 12 bases. CDR3 length: 14 amino acids.